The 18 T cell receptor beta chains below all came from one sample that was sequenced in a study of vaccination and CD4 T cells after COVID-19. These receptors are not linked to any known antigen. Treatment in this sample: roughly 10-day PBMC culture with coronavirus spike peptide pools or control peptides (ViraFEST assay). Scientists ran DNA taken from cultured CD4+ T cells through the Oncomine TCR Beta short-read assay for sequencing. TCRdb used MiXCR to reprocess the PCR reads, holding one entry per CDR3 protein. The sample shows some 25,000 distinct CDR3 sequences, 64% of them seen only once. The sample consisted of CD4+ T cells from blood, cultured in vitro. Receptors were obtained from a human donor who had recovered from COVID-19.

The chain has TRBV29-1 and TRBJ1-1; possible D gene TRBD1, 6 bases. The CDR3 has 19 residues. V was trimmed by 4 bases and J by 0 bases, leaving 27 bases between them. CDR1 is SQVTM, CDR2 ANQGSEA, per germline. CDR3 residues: CSVVKPNRHKDSMNTEAFF. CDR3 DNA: TGCAGCGTTGTCAAGCCTAACCGGCACAAGGACAGCATGAACACTGAAGCTTTCTTT.

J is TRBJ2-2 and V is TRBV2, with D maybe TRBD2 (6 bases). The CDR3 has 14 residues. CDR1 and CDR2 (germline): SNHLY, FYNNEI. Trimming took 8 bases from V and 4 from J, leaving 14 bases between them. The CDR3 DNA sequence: TGTGCCAGCCGGGACTTTCTCTCCACCGGGGAGCTGTTTTTT. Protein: CASRDFLSTGELFF. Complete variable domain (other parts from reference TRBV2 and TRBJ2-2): EPEVTQTPSHQVTQMGQEVILRCVPISNHLYFYWYRQILGQKVEFLVSFYNNEISEKSEIFDDQFSVERPDGSNFTLKIRSTKLEDSAMYFCASRDFLSTGELFFGEGSRLTVL.

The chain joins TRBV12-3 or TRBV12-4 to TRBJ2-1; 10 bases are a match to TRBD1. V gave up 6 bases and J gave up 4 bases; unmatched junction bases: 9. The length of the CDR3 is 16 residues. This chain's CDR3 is CASSGRQGARYNEQFF. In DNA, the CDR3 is TGTGCCAGCAGCGGGAGACAGGGGGCTAGGTACAATGAGCAGTTCTTC.

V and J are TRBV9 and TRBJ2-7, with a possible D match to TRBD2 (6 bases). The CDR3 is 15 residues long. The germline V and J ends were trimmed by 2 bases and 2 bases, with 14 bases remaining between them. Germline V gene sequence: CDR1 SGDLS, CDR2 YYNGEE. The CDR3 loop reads CASSVAETRAYEQYF. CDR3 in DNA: TGTGCCAGCAGCGTTGCCGAGACTAGGGCCTACGAGCAGTACTTC.

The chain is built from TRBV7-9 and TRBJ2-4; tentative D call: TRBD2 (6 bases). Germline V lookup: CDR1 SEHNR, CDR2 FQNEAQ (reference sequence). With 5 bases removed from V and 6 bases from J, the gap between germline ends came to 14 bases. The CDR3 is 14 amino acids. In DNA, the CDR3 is TGTGCCAGCAGCGCCCTAGCGAGGGTAAACATTCAGTACTTC. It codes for CASSALARVNIQYF.

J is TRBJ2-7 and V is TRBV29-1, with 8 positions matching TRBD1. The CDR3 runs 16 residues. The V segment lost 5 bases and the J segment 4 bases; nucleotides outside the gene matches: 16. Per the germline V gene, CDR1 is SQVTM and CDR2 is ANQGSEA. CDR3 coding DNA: TGCAGCGTTCTCCCCTTGGCCAGGGGGCGCAAATACGAGCAGTACTTC. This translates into CSVLPLARGRKYEQYF.

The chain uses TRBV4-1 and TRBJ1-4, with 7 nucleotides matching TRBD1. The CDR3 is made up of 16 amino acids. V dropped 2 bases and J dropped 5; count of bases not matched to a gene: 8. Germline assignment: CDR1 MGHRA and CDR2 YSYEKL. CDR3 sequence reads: CASSQSRQGKNEKLFF. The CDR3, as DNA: TGCGCCAGCAGCCAATCCAGACAGGGCAAGAATGAAAAACTGTTTTTT.

The CDR3 spells CASSPGQWTQYF. CDR3 sequence (DNA): TGTGCCAGCAGCCCGGGACAGTGGACCCAGTACTTC. The chain couples TRBV7-2 to TRBJ2-5, with TRBD1 matching 7 bases. V lost 5 bases and J lost 7; bases outside the gene matches: 4. Germline V gene data show CDR1 as SGHTA and CDR2 as FQGNSA. The CDR3 sequence is 12 residues long.

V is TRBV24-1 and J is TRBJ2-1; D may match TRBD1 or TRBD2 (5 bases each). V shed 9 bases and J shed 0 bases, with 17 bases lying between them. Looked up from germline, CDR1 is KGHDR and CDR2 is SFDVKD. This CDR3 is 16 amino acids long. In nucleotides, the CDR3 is TGTGCCACCGCAGGGACGGCCGAGAGCTCCTACAATGAGCAGTTCTTC. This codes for CATAGTAESSYNEQFF.

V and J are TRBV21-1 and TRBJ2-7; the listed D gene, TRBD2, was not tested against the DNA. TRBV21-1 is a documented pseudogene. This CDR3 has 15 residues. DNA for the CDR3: TGTGCCAGCAGCAAACCTAGCGGGAGAAAGTACGAGCAGTACTTC. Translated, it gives CASSKPSGRKYEQYF.

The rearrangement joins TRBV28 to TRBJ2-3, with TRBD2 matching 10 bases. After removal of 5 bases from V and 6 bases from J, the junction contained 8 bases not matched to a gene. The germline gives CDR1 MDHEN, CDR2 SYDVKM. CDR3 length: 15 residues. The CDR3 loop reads CASSPSGRASDTQYF. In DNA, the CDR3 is TGTGCCAGCAGTCCCAGCGGGAGGGCCTCTGATACGCAGTATTTT.

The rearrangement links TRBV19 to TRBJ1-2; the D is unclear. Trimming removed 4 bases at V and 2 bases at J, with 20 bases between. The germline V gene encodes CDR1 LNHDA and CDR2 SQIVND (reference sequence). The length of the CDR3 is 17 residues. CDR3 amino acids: CASSRGMPLSSNYGYTF. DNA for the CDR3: TGTGCCAGTAGTAGGGGTATGCCACTCTCGTCCAACTATGGCTACACCTTC. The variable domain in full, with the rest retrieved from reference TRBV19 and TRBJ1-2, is DGGITQSPKYLFRKEGQNVTLSCEQNLNHDAMYWYRQDPGQGLRLIYYSQIVNDFQKGDIAEGYSVSREKKESFPLTVTSAQKNPTAFYLCASSRGMPLSSNYGYTFGSGTRLTVV.

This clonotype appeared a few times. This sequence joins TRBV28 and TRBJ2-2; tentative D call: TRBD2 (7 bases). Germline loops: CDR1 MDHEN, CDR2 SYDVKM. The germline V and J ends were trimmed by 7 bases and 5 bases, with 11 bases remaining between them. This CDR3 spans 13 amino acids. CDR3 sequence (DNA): TGTGCCAGCAAACAGGGAGGGACCGGGGAGCTGTTTTTT. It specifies CASKQGGTGELFF.

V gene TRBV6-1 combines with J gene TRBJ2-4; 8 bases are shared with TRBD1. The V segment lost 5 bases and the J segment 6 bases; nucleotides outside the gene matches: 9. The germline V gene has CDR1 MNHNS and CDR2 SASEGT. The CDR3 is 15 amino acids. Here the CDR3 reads CASSRGTGLGNIQYF. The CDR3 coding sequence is TGTGCCAGCAGTCGCGGGACAGGTTTGGGAAACATTCAGTACTTC.

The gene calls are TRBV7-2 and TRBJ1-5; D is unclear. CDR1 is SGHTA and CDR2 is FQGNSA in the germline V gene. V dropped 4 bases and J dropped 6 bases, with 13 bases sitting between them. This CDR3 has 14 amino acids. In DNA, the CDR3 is TGTGCCAGCAGCTCCGGGATCTCCGGTCAGCCCCAGCATTTT. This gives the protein CASSSGISGQPQHF. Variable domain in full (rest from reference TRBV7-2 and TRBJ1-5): GAGVSQSPSNKVTEKGKDVELRCDPISGHTALYWYRQSLGQGLEFLIYFQGNSAPDKSGLPSDRFSAERTGGSVSTLTIQRTQQEDSAVYLCASSSGISGQPQHFGDGTRLSIL.

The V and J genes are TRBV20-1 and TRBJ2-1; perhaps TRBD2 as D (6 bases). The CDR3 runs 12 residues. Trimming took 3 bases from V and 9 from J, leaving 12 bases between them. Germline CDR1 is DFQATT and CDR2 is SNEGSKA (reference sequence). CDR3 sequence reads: CSARTGEVEQFF. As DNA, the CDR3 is TGCAGTGCTAGGACGGGAGAGGTTGAGCAGTTCTTC.

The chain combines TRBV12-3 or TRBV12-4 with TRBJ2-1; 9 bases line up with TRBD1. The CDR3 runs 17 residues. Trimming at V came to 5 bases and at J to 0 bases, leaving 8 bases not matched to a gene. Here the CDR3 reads CASSNRGQGTSYNEQFF. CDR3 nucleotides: TGTGCCAGCAGTAACAGGGGGCAGGGGACCTCCTACAATGAGCAGTTCTTC.

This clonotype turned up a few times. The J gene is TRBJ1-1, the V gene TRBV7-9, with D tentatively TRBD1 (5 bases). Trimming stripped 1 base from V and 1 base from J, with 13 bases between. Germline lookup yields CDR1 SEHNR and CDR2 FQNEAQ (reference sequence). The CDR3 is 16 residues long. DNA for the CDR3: TGTGCCAGCAGCTTAGGAGAGGGGAGAGGGAACACTGAAGCTTTCTTT. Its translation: CASSLGEGRGNTEAFF.